Below are 22 T cell receptor beta chains sequenced from a single sample in a study of shared clonotypes between healthy human individuals. Produced via immunoSEQ multiplex PCR; TCRdb's table is partial and in-frame only. Among about 2.4 million clones listed, 93% were seen once. The material sequenced was naive CD4+ T cells from PBMCs. Noted subset: CD45RA+ positively selected. Every receptor here comes from a man between 18 and 35 years old in good health. Some clones in this sample may be carry-over from other donors' samples.

This chain uses TRBV7-2 with TRBJ2-7; perhaps TRBD1 as D (5 bases). Per the germline V gene, CDR1 is SGHTA and CDR2 is FQGNSA. The CDR3 runs 13 residues. Between the trimmed V and J ends, which lost 2 bases and 6 bases, there was a span of 11 bases. The CDR3 DNA reads as TGTGCCAGCAGCTTAACCACAGGTCCCGAGCAGTACTTC. This codes for CASSLTTGPEQYF.

The J gene is TRBJ1-5, the V gene TRBV18, with TRBD1 matching over 7 bases. CDR1 and CDR2 from the germline V gene are KGHSH and LQKENI. This CDR3 region has 16 residues. Germline trimming cut 4 bases from V and 6 bases from J; bases unmatched to any gene: 12. The CDR3 DNA reads TGTGCCAGCTCACAGGGTCAGACAGGGTCCGGTCAGCCCCAGCATTTT. As protein: CASSQGQTGSGQPQHF.

The chain recombines TRBV5-1 with TRBJ1-2; D is possibly TRBD1 (6 bases). The germline CDR1 and CDR2 sequences are SGHRS and YFSETQ. The CDR3 spans 18 residues. V lost 3 bases, J lost 0 bases, and 21 bases lay in between. CDR3: CASSSLRQEVTPNYGYTF. The CDR3 DNA is TGCGCCAGCAGCTCCCTTCGACAGGAAGTTACTCCTAACTATGGCTACACCTTC.

The chain uses TRBV7-2 and TRBJ2-7; D uncertain. CDR3 length equals 15 residues. Germline loops: CDR1 SGHTA, CDR2 FQGNSA. V was pared by 4 bases and J by 1 base, with 14 bases between. The CDR3 region is CASSWATLDSYEQYF. The CDR3 DNA follows: TGTGCCAGCAGCTGGGCGACGTTAGATTCCTACGAGCAGTACTTC.

CDR3 sequence: CASSEGTGTFGYTF. In DNA, the CDR3 is TGTGCCAGCAGCGAGGGGACAGGGACTTTCGGCTACACCTTC. V and J are TRBV6-1 and TRBJ1-2; 9 bases agree with TRBD1. The CDR3 is 14 residues long. The V segment lost 6 bases and the J segment 8 bases; nucleotides outside the gene matches: 10. CDR1 is MNHNS, CDR2 SASEGT, per germline.

The chain links TRBV5-1 to TRBJ1-3, with a weak D call TRBD1 (5 bases). Per the germline V gene, CDR1 is SGHRS and CDR2 is YFSETQ. This CDR3 is 15 amino acids long. The ends were cut back, 2 bases at V and 0 bases at J, with 9 bases in the middle. Here the CDR3 reads CASSFDSISGNTIYF. The CDR3 bases are TGCGCCAGCAGCTTTGACAGCATCTCTGGAAACACCATATATTTT.

The CDR3 protein is CASRGEGSGIYNEQFF. The CDR3 coding sequence is TGTGCCAGCAGGGGCGAGGGTAGCGGGATCTACAATGAGCAGTTCTTC. The chain has TRBV25-1 and TRBJ2-1, with 8 bases aligning to TRBD2. This CDR3 contains 16 residues. V was clipped by 6 bases and J by 3 bases; unmatched bases: 10. The germline CDR1 and CDR2 sequences are MGHDK and SYGVNS.

V usage is TRBV7-2 and J usage is TRBJ1-4; D possibly corresponds to TRBD1 (6 bases). CDR1 and CDR2 from the germline V gene are SGHTA and FQGNSA. The CDR3 spans 15 residues. The V and J ends lost 5 bases and 8 bases respectively, with 18 bases between them. As DNA, the CDR3 is TGTGCCAGCAGCCCTCGGACAGCCCAATTGGAAAAACTGTTTTTT. Translation gives CASSPRTAQLEKLFF. The variable domain in full, completed from reference TRBV7-2 and TRBJ1-4, reads GAGVSQSPSNKVTEKGKDVELRCDPISGHTALYWYRQSLGQGLEFLIYFQGNSAPDKSGLPSDRFSAERTGGSVSTLTIQRTQQEDSAVYLCASSPRTAQLEKLFFGSGTQLSVL.

The J gene is TRBJ2-1, the V gene TRBV30; 13 bases are a match to TRBD2. V trimming: 7 bases; J trimming: 7 bases; junction bases outside the gene matches: 4. Germline V gene lookup returns CDR1 GTSNPN and CDR2 SVGIG (reference sequence). The CDR3 has 13 residues. DNA of the CDR3: TGTGCCTTTCGGACTAGCGGGAGAAATGAGCAGTTCTTC. This codes for CAFRTSGRNEQFF.

V usage is TRBV9 and J usage is TRBJ1-1; 9 bases are a match to TRBD1. V was pared by 0 bases and J by 4 bases, with 4 bases of the junction left unmatched. Germline CDR1 and CDR2: SGDLS and YYNGEE. The length of the CDR3 is 15 residues. The CDR3 sequence: CASSVGGTGPTEAFF. In DNA, the CDR3 is TGTGCCAGCAGCGTAGGAGGGACAGGGCCCACTGAAGCTTTCTTT.

This chain uses TRBV5-1 with TRBJ2-2; D is perhaps TRBD2 (6 bases). CDR3 length equals 14 residues. The germline V gene has CDR1 SGHRS and CDR2 YFSETQ. V gave up 1 base and J gave up 7 bases, with 11 bases separating them. CDR3 protein: CASSLRESGGELFF. DNA of the CDR3: TGCGCCAGCAGCTTGCGGGAGTCTGGCGGGGAGCTGTTTTTT.

The V gene is TRBV18, the J gene TRBJ1-1; a weak D match, TRBD1 (5 bases). The CDR3 consists of 14 residues. Per the germline V gene, CDR1 is KGHSH and CDR2 is LQKENI. Trimming left V 3 bases short and J 1 base short, with 9 bases between. The CDR3, as DNA: TGTGCCAGCTCACCGATCGACAGGAACACTGAAGCTTTCTTT. It encodes CASSPIDRNTEAFF.

The chain employs TRBV4-3 and TRBJ2-1, with a possible D match to TRBD1 (5 bases). CDR3 length equals 21 residues. The ends were cut back, 4 bases at V and 0 bases at J, with 28 bases in the middle. Germline V CDR1 and CDR2: LGHNA, YSLEER. The DNA of the CDR3 is TGCGCCAGCAGCCTCGCGTCCCCCCGGACAAGCCTCGGCAGCTCCTACAATGAGCAGTTCTTC. It translates to CASSLASPRTSLGSSYNEQFF.

About this clone itself: Additional DNA sequences in this sample encode the identical CDR3. This rearrangement joins TRBV27 to TRBJ1-5, with D uncertain. Germline loops: CDR1 MNHEY, CDR2 SMNVEV (reference sequence). The length of the CDR3 is 12 residues. The V end lost 2 bases, the J end lost 7 bases, and 6 bases lay between the germline ends. The CDR3, as DNA: TGTGCCAGCAGTTTACGCGGACAGCCCCAGCATTTT. Its translation is CASSLRGQPQHF.

CDR3 region: CATSLAGGSYNEQFF. The CDR3 region has the DNA TGTGCCACTTCTCTAGCGGGAGGTTCCTACAATGAGCAGTTCTTC. V and J are TRBV15 and TRBJ2-1; 11 nucleotides match TRBD2. This CDR3 spans 15 amino acids. V lost 9 bases, J lost 1 base, and 5 bases stayed unmatched. The germline gives CDR1 LNHNV, CDR2 YYDKDF (reference sequence).

V gene TRBV6-5 combines with J gene TRBJ2-7, with a possible D match to TRBD1 (6 bases). Trimming removed 6 bases from V and 5 bases from J, with 20 bases in between. Germline V gene lookup returns CDR1 MNHEY and CDR2 SVGAGI. The CDR3 consists of 15 residues. CDR3 in amino acids: CASSDLRTAVHEQYF. The CDR3, as DNA: TGTGCCAGCAGCGACCTCCGGACAGCTGTCCACGAGCAGTACTTC.

About this clone: The sample holds other DNA sequences that translate to the same CDR3. The chain joins TRBV7-3 to TRBJ2-2; the D is unclear. The CDR3 runs to 14 residues. Germline loops: CDR1 SGHTA, CDR2 FQGTGA. V gave up 2 bases and J gave up 0 bases, with 4 bases separating them. This chain's CDR3 is CASSLVANTGELFF. CDR3 nucleotides: TGTGCCAGCAGCTTAGTTGCGAACACCGGGGAGCTGTTTTTT.

In the case of this clone: Other DNA variants within this sample encode the same CDR3. The chain is built from TRBV9 and TRBJ1-1; D is perhaps TRBD1 (5 bases). Trimming took off 0 bases at V and 0 bases at J, with 9 bases between the two ends. The CDR3 runs to 15 residues. CDR1 SGDLS and CDR2 YYNGEE come from the germline V gene. The CDR3 region is CASSVAAGMNTEAFF. The DNA for the CDR3 is TGTGCCAGCAGCGTAGCGGCAGGGATGAACACTGAAGCTTTCTTT.

This rearrangement joins TRBV2 to TRBJ1-3, with D tentatively TRBD1 (5 bases). V lost 0 bases, J lost 0 bases, and 12 bases lay in between. The CDR3 is 17 amino acids. Germline V gene sequence: CDR1 SNHLY, CDR2 FYNNEI. The CDR3 nucleotides are TGTGCCAGCAGTGAAGCGCTTCAGGGAAACTCTGGAAACACCATATATTTT. It codes for CASSEALQGNSGNTIYF.

The chain recombines TRBV6-5 with TRBJ2-3; TRBD2 is a possible D gene (6 bases). This CDR3 spans 14 amino acids. V was trimmed by 6 bases and J by 7 bases, leaving 17 bases between them. In germline, CDR1 is MNHEY, CDR2 SVGAGI. For the CDR3, the DNA is TGTGCCAGCAGCCCGGAGGGTAGCGCAAATACGCAGTATTTT. This gives the protein CASSPEGSANTQYF.

The chain employs TRBV29-1 and TRBJ1-1; unclear D gene. Deletions cut 3 bases from V and 13 bases from J, with 15 bases between. Looked up from germline, CDR1 is SQVTM and CDR2 is ANQGSEA. The CDR3 is 11 residues long. CDR3 nucleotides: TGCAGCGTTGAGGCCCGTCGGGAGGTTTTCTTT. As protein: CSVEARREVFF.

A few counts support this clone. The chain uses TRBV30 and TRBJ1-1, with a tentative D call TRBD1 (6 bases). CDR1 and CDR2 (germline): GTSNPN, SVGIG (reference sequence). CDR3 length: 13 residues. Trimming left V 7 bases short and J 3 bases short, with 15 bases between. DNA for the CDR3: TGTGCCTTACAGGGAAACGGGTACACTGAAGCTTTCTTT. Encoded protein: CALQGNGYTEAFF.